This T cell receptor (beta chain) was identified during a study of CD8 T cells in ankylosing spondylitis. Notes on the study in general: In ankylosing spondylitis blood, a motif of seven to nine highly homologous TCR beta variants appeared characteristic. Clones linked to disease, bearing a CD8+ phenotype, were relatively rare in peripheral blood.

As for this clonotype: Its antigen is not identified.

V was cut by 6 bases and J by 2 bases, with 14 bases left in between. The CDR3 extends over 14 amino acids. Germline assignment: CDR1 DFQATT and CDR2 SNEGSKA (reference sequence). Preparation of TCR beta libraries was done by quantitative 5'-RACE with molecular barcodes. From the 5' RACE reads, TCRdb called clonotypes with MiXCR, one entry per CDR3 protein. This sample has some 450,000 distinct CDR3 sequences, with roughly 17% found just once. The chain is built from TRBV20-1 and TRBJ1-5, with a weak D call TRBD1 (5 bases). The sequenced material came from blood, either unsorted or a sorted T cell fraction (not recorded which). The receptor comes from a male donor with ankylosing spondylitis. CDR3 sequence reads: CSARTSGGNQPQHF. CDR3 sequence (DNA): TGCAGTGCCAGGACATCGGGCGGCAATCAGCCCCAGCATTTT.